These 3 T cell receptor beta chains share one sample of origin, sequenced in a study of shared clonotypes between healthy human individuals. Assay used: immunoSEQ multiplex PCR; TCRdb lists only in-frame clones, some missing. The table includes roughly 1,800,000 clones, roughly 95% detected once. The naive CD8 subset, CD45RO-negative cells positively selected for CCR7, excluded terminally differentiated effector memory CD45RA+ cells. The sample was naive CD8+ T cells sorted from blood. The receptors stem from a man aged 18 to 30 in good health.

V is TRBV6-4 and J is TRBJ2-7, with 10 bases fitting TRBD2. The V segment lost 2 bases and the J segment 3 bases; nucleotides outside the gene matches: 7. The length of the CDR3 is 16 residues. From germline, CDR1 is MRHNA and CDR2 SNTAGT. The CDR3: CASSDESGRALYEQYF. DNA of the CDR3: TGTGCCAGCAGTGACGAAAGCGGGAGGGCCCTCTACGAGCAGTACTTC.

CDR3: CASSLPDRREQFF. The CDR3 bases are TGTGCCAGCAGCCTTCCGGACAGGAGGGAGCAGTTCTTC. This sequence joins TRBV13 and TRBJ2-1; TRBD1 aligns across 7 bases. The CDR3 spans 13 residues. V shed 5 bases and J 10 bases; nucleotides not matched to a gene: 8. Germline V gene data show CDR1 as PRHDT and CDR2 as FYEKMQ (reference sequence).

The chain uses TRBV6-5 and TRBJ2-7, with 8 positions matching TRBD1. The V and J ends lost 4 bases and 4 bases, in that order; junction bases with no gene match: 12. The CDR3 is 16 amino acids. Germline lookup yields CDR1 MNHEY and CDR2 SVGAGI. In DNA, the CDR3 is TGTGCCAGCAGTTCCAGTTCGCAGGGGGCGGAATACGAGCAGTACTTC. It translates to CASSSSSQGAEYEQYF.